This entry describes one T cell receptor beta chain. The junction departs from the called germline gene at one end, perhaps through a read error. Time point noted: cycle 4 day 1 (C4D1), after more than five weeks of nivolumab. All trial patients relapsed after autologous stem cell transplantation. The data belong to a study of PD-1 blockade in classical Hodgkin lymphoma. TCRdb keeps only in-frame clones here, not all; method: immunoSEQ multiplex PCR. The sample includes roughly 40,000 clones, approximately 78% of them seen just once. The source is a human donor with classical Hodgkin lymphoma. The sequencing used peripheral blood mononuclear cells (PBMCs), collected before the fourth cycle of nivolumab.

This CDR3 reads CASSFRQGASF. The DNA for the CDR3 is TGTGCCAGCAGTTTTAGACAGGGGGCGTCCTTC. This chain joins TRBV28 and TRBJ1-2; 10 bases fit TRBD1. This CDR3 has 11 residues. CDR1 is MDHEN, CDR2 SYDVKM, per germline.